Listed below are T cell receptor beta chains from one sample, sequenced in a study of T-cell memory formation after mild COVID-19. TCRdb re-called the 5' RACE reads with MiXCR, one entry per CDR3 protein. Of roughly 150,000 distinct CDR3 sequences listed, about 14% were seen once; the top ten hold roughly 13%. Sequencing was done on a sample of PBMCs or a T cell subset sorted from them (not recorded which). These receptors originate from an adult woman who had mild COVID-19 (a few samples of this study predate the infection). Cell type and time point are not known. Both conserved end residues are part of each CDR3. The order of the fields is D gene, V gene, J gene, clone size, CDR3 protein, CDR3 DNA. D genes are given only for firm matches. Size values are once, few and many counts, or a class for expanded clones, and some rows have none.

D: .; V: TRBV9; J: TRBJ1-3; size: .; CDR3: CASSVDRPRAGNTIYF; DNA: TGTGCCAGCAGCGTAGACCGGCCCCGGGCTGGAAACACCATATATTTT
D: .; V: TRBV12-3/TRBV12-4; J: TRBJ1-4; size: .; CDR3: CASSSGALNEKLFF; DNA: TGTGCCAGCAGTTCGGGGGCCCTTAATGAAAAACTGTTTTTT
D: .; V: TRBV11-1; J: TRBJ2-3; size: few; CDR3: CASSSTEDTQYF; DNA: TGTGCCAGCAGCTCGACGGAAGATACGCAGTATTTT
D: .; V: TRBV10-3; J: TRBJ2-7; size: few; CDR3: CAISDWREGSYEQYF; DNA: TGTGCCATCAGTGACTGGCGGGAAGGGTCCTACGAGCAGTACTTC
D: .; V: TRBV7-3; J: TRBJ2-3; size: .; CDR3: CASRSGTLPTDTQYF; DNA: TGTGCCAGCAGATCCGGGACCCTCCCCACAGATACGCAGTATTTT
D: .; V: TRBV3-1; J: TRBJ2-7; size: .; CDR3: CASSQVSGEQYF; DNA: TGTGCCAGCAGCCAAGTCTCCGGCGAGCAGTACTTC
D: TRBD1; V: TRBV5-1; J: TRBJ1-4; size: .; CDR3: CASREGTGGEKLFF; DNA: TGCGCCAGCAGAGAAGGGACAGGGGGTGAAAAACTGTTTTTT
D: TRBD2; V: TRBV5-4; J: TRBJ2-1; size: .; CDR3: CASGSGRANEQFF; DNA: TGTGCCAGCGGGAGCGGGAGGGCCAATGAGCAGTTCTTC
D: .; V: TRBV6-4; J: TRBJ2-1; size: .; CDR3: CASSEFGEYNEQFF; DNA: TGTGCCAGCAGTGAGTTTGGGGAGTACAATGAGCAGTTCTTC
D: TRBD2; V: TRBV5-1; J: TRBJ2-3; size: few; CDR3: CASSLKGTSGVGAYTDTQYF; DNA: TGCGCCAGCAGCTTGAAAGGGACTAGCGGGGTAGGAGCTTACACAGATACGCAGTATTTT
D: TRBD2; V: TRBV6-6; J: TRBJ2-5; size: few; CDR3: CASGSGGAGETQYF; DNA: TGTGCCAGCGGTAGCGGGGGGGCAGGGGAGACCCAGTACTTC
D: .; V: TRBV5-8; J: TRBJ2-1; size: few; CDR3: CASSLVPSYNEQFF; DNA: TGTGCCAGCAGCTTGGTGCCTTCCTACAATGAGCAGTTCTTC
D: .; V: TRBV5-1; J: TRBJ1-1; size: many; CDR3: CASSLGTNTEAFF; DNA: TGTGCCAGCAGTCTCGGGACTAACACTGAAGCTTTCTTT
D: TRBD2; V: TRBV7-9; J: TRBJ2-5; size: .; CDR3: CASSLPLRGREKETQYF; DNA: TGTGCCAGCAGCTTACCACTCCGAGGGCGGGAGAAAGAGACCCAGTACTTC
D: TRBD2; V: TRBV12-3/TRBV12-4; J: TRBJ2-5; size: .; CDR3: CASSPLGGSETQYF; DNA: TGTGCCAGCAGTCCGCTCGGGGGGTCAGAGACCCAGTACTTC
D: .; V: TRBV20-1; J: TRBJ2-7; size: few; CDR3: CSARGPDYRSEQYF; DNA: TGCAGTGCTAGAGGCCCGGACTACCGGTCGGAGCAGTACTTC
D: TRBD1; V: TRBV9; J: TRBJ1-1; size: .; CDR3: CASSARTGEVRGTEAFF; DNA: TGTGCCAGCAGCGCTAGGACAGGGGAGGTTCGGGGCACTGAAGCTTTCTTT
D: TRBD1; V: TRBV7-8; J: TRBJ1-1; size: .; CDR3: CASSSRVSTGGRTEAFF; DNA: TGTGCCAGCAGCTCCCGGGTCTCGACAGGGGGCCGCACTGAAGCTTTCTTT
D: .; V: TRBV11-3; J: TRBJ2-7; size: .; CDR3: CASSLGMAAYEQYF; DNA: TGTGCCAGCAGCTTAGGGATGGCGGCCTACGAGCAGTACTTC
D: TRBD1; V: TRBV12-3/TRBV12-4; J: TRBJ2-7; size: few; CDR3: CASSPGQGYGEYF; DNA: TGTGCCAGCAGTCCCGGACAGGGATATGGGGAGTACTTC
D: .; V: TRBV4-3; J: TRBJ2-1; size: few; CDR3: CASSQGLSGVYNEQFF; DNA: TGCGCCAGCAGCCAAGGGCTTAGTGGCGTATACAATGAGCAGTTCTTC
D: TRBD2; V: TRBV7-9; J: TRBJ2-1; size: few; CDR3: CASSVTSGTYNEQFF; DNA: TGTGCCAGCAGCGTAACTAGCGGGACCTACAATGAGCAGTTCTTC
D: TRBD1; V: TRBV29-1; J: TRBJ1-1; size: .; CDR3: CSVGLGQGTEAFF; DNA: TGCAGCGTTGGGTTGGGACAGGGAACTGAAGCTTTCTTT
D: .; V: TRBV30; J: TRBJ1-1; size: few; CDR3: CAWSRNFEAFF; DNA: TGTGCCTGGAGTCGCAACTTTGAAGCTTTCTTT
D: .; V: TRBV28; J: TRBJ2-7; size: many; CDR3: CASRATGITYEQYF; DNA: TGTGCCAGTAGAGCCACAGGGATTACCTACGAGCAGTACTTC
D: TRBD1; V: TRBV9; J: TRBJ2-7; size: .; CDR3: CASSDRDRGYEQYF; DNA: TGTGCCAGCAGCGACCGGGACAGGGGATACGAGCAGTACTTC
D: .; V: TRBV6-2/TRBV6-3; J: TRBJ2-7; size: .; CDR3: CASSYEGWSAPNYEQYF; DNA: TGTGCCAGCAGTTACGAGGGGTGGAGTGCACCCAACTACGAGCAGTACTTC
D: .; V: TRBV4-3; J: TRBJ2-2; size: few; CDR3: CASSQEIRAWGPGELFF; DNA: TGCGCCAGCAGCCAAGAAATTCGGGCATGGGGCCCCGGGGAGCTGTTTTTT
D: .; V: TRBV10-3; J: TRBJ2-3; size: few; CDR3: CAISDSGGKSHTDTQYF; DNA: TGTGCCATCAGTGATTCCGGCGGGAAGTCCCACACAGATACGCAGTATTTT
D: .; V: TRBV5-4; J: TRBJ2-6; size: .; CDR3: CASSGRGANVLTF; DNA: TGTGCCAGCAGCGGGCGTGGGGCCAACGTCCTGACTTTC
D: TRBD1; V: TRBV19; J: TRBJ1-5; size: many; CDR3: CASSQGLDQPQHF; DNA: TGTGCCAGTTCACAGGGGTTAGATCAGCCCCAGCATTTT
D: .; V: TRBV12-3/TRBV12-4; J: TRBJ2-7; size: few; CDR3: CASSPGPPREQYF; DNA: TGTGCCAGCAGCCCTGGACCTCCGCGGGAGCAGTACTTC
D: .; V: TRBV12-3/TRBV12-4; J: TRBJ2-6; size: .; CDR3: CASSLQVANVLTF; DNA: TGTGCCAGCAGTTTACAGGTGGCCAACGTCCTGACTTTC